The 20 T cell receptor beta chains listed next were all sequenced from one sample in a study of identical twins. TCRdb passed the 5' RACE reads through MiXCR, listing each CDR3 protein once. The table records some 630,000 distinct CDR3 sequences, roughly 7.2% of them present only once. These data also featured in a second study, about yellow fever vaccine responses in identical twins.

Sequenced sample: PBMCs. The receptors stem from a woman between 18 and 29 years old in good health.

The CDR3 coding sequence is TGTGCCAGCAGCCACCAACTGGGCGGGGGGGCGCAGGTAGGCTCCTACAATGAGCAGTTCTTC. Protein sequence: CASSHQLGGGAQVGSYNEQFF. This chain uses TRBV3-1 with TRBJ2-1; 9 positions match TRBD2. The CDR3 is 21 residues long. With 3 bases clipped from V and 0 bases from J, the junction kept 18 bases outside the gene matches. Germline values: CDR1 LGHDT, CDR2 YNNKEL (reference sequence).

The rearrangement links TRBV20-1 to TRBJ2-1; no definite D call. V lost 6 bases to trimming and J lost 12 bases, with 15 bases between them. CDR3 size: 11 residues. Germline assignment: CDR1 DFQATT and CDR2 SNEGSKA (reference sequence). The CDR3 sequence: CSAPNPVGQFF. CDR3 coding DNA: TGCAGTGCACCGAACCCTGTTGGGCAGTTCTTC.

The J gene is TRBJ1-2, the V gene TRBV29-1, with D unclear. Trimming left V 6 bases short and J 4 bases short, with 18 bases between. CDR1 and CDR2 from the germline V gene are SQVTM and ANQGSEA. This CDR3 is built from 14 residues. In nucleotides, the CDR3 is TGCAGCGTGGGCGAGACAATCTTTGGCTATGGCTACACCTTC. Amino acid sequence: CSVGETIFGYGYTF.

The V gene is TRBV6-1, the J gene TRBJ1-3; D is perhaps TRBD1 (6 bases). The CDR3 sequence is 15 residues long. From germline, CDR1 is MNHNS and CDR2 SASEGT. V lost 6 bases to trimming and J lost 0 bases, with 12 bases between them. Here the CDR3 DNA reads TGTGCCAGCAGCCAGGACAGCATCTCTGGAAACACCATATATTTT. It translates to CASSQDSISGNTIYF.

The chain links TRBV20-1 to TRBJ2-5, with D unresolved. The CDR3 covers 12 residues. The germline V gene has CDR1 DFQATT and CDR2 SNEGSKA (reference sequence). V shed 3 bases and J shed 3 bases, with 8 bases lying between them. In DNA form, the CDR3 reads TGCAGTGCTAGGACTTTAGAAGAGACCCAGTACTTC. It yields the protein CSARTLEETQYF.

The chain carries TRBV28 and TRBJ2-7, with a possible D match to TRBD2 (6 bases). The germline gives CDR1 MDHEN, CDR2 SYDVKM. CDR3 length: 16 amino acids. The V end lost 6 bases, the J end lost 3 bases, and 21 bases lay between the germline ends. CDR3 residues: CASRGPGLLTNYEQYF. Here the CDR3 DNA reads TGTGCCAGCAGGGGGCCGGGACTTTTAACTAACTACGAGCAGTACTTC.

The rearrangement links TRBV11-2 to TRBJ2-3, with D possibly being TRBD2 (6 bases). V shed 3 bases and J shed 0 bases, with 10 bases lying between them. Germline CDR1 is SGHAT and CDR2 is FQNNGV. This CDR3 is built from 15 residues. Here the CDR3 reads CASSFLASSTDTQYF. The CDR3 DNA reads TGTGCCAGCAGCTTCCTAGCGTCTAGCACAGATACGCAGTATTTT.

This clonotype showed up many times. The chain couples TRBV29-1 to TRBJ1-1, with a possible D match to TRBD1 (5 bases). The CDR3 sequence is 13 residues long. Trimming shortened V by 6 bases and J by 0 bases, and 11 bases separated the two germline ends. Germline lookup yields CDR1 SQVTM and CDR2 ANQGSEA. As DNA, the CDR3 is TGCAGCGTCCGGGGACGGATGAACACTGAAGCTTTCTTT. It yields the protein CSVRGRMNTEAFF.

This clonotype has ten or more counts. The V and J genes are TRBV12-3 or TRBV12-4 and TRBJ2-2, with TRBD1 matching 8 bases. The CDR3 consists of 16 residues. V was clipped by 5 bases and J by 0 bases; unmatched bases: 5. Here the CDR3 reads CASSPQTGANTGELFF. The CDR3 region has the DNA TGTGCCAGCAGTCCACAGACAGGGGCGAACACCGGGGAGCTGTTTTTT.

This clonotype was counted at least ten times. The rearrangement uses TRBV7-2 and TRBJ2-5; D gene ambiguous. Germline V gives CDR1 SGHTA, CDR2 FQGNSA. Trimming took off 6 bases at V and 5 bases at J, with 19 bases between the two ends. CDR3 length equals 15 residues. The CDR3 DNA is TGTGCCAGCAGTACTTCTGCATTTTCCAGGGAGACCCAGTACTTC. Protein product: CASSTSAFSRETQYF.

This clonotype was seen just once. The chain recombines TRBV6-2 or TRBV6-3 with TRBJ1-1; D remains unclear. V lost 6 bases, J lost 7 bases, and 15 bases lay in between. The length of the CDR3 is 13 residues. Germline assignment: CDR1 MNHEY and CDR2 SVGEGT. CDR3 residues: CASSPSSYGEAFF. The DNA for the CDR3 is TGTGCCAGCAGCCCCAGTTCGTATGGTGAAGCTTTCTTT.

The sample holds a few counts of this clonotype. The chain is built from TRBV15 and TRBJ1-1; D is unclear. Between the trimmed V and J ends, which lost 0 bases and 1 base, there was a span of 6 bases. The germline V gene has CDR1 LNHNV and CDR2 YYDKDF (reference sequence). The CDR3 contains 14 residues. This chain's CDR3 is CATSRDLKNTEAFF. Here the CDR3 DNA reads TGTGCCACCAGCAGAGATCTGAAGAACACTGAAGCTTTCTTT.

The rearrangement links TRBV20-1 to TRBJ2-1; 9 bases are a match to TRBD2. The germline gives CDR1 DFQATT, CDR2 SNEGSKA (reference sequence). The ends lost 6 bases at V and 0 bases at J; junction bases unmatched: 3. The CDR3 extends over 14 amino acids. CDR3 in DNA: TGCAGTGCATCTAGCGGGGACTCCTACAATGAGCAGTTCTTC. This sequence encodes CSASSGDSYNEQFF.

In this sample, this clonotype turned up many times. The rearrangement uses TRBV5-1 and TRBJ2-7; TRBD1 aligns across 11 bases. Looked up from germline, CDR1 is SGHRS and CDR2 is YFSETQ. The CDR3 is 14 amino acids. The CDR3 coding sequence is TGTGCCAGCAGTCTAGGGACAGGGGGCTACGAGCAGTACGTC. Amino acids: CASSLGTGGYEQYV.

The table lists this clonotype with many counts. The chain is built from TRBV18 and TRBJ2-7; 10 bases are a match to TRBD1. V dropped 3 bases and J dropped 3; count of bases not matched to a gene: 5. Germline loops: CDR1 KGHSH, CDR2 LQKENI. The CDR3 is 15 amino acids. The CDR3 nucleotides are TGTGCCAGCTCACCTCCGGGACAGGGGTTCTACGAGCAGTACTTC. This codes for CASSPPGQGFYEQYF.

This clonotype appeared a few times. This sequence joins TRBV6-5 and TRBJ2-6, with a weak D call TRBD1 (5 bases). Germline V gene sequence: CDR1 MNHEY, CDR2 SVGAGI. CDR3 size: 16 residues. V lost 2 bases, J lost 0 bases, and 8 bases lay in between. The CDR3 sequence is CASSYATGSGANVLTF. CDR3 in DNA: TGTGCCAGCAGTTACGCAACAGGCTCTGGGGCCAACGTCCTGACTTTC.

V and J are TRBV12-3 or TRBV12-4 and TRBJ1-2; 7 positions agree with TRBD1. The CDR3 runs to 13 residues. The V and J ends lost 6 bases and 5 bases, in that order; junction bases with no gene match: 6. CDR3 region: CASRNRDSYGYTF. CDR3 DNA sequence: TGTGCCAGCAGAAACCGGGACAGTTATGGCTACACCTTC.

This clonotype showed up just a few times. The V call is TRBV7-8, the J call TRBJ1-4, with D perhaps TRBD1 (6 bases). The CDR3 has 16 amino acids. Trimming shortened V by 3 bases and J by 5 bases, and 16 bases separated the two germline ends. Germline CDR1 SGHVS, CDR2 FQNEAQ. CDR3 loop: CASSFRGNGGNEKLFF. CDR3 DNA: TGTGCCAGCAGCTTCAGGGGTAATGGGGGGAATGAAAAACTGTTTTTT.

This clonotype was counted at least ten times. The chain carries TRBV11-2 and TRBJ2-4, with a possible D match to TRBD2 (5 bases). Germline V gene data show CDR1 as SGHAT and CDR2 as FQNNGV. The CDR3 totals 15 residues. V lost 1 base and J 4 bases, leaving 11 bases between the germline ends. CDR3 residues: CASSLVVSEKNIQYF. Here the CDR3 DNA reads TGTGCCAGCAGCTTAGTGGTTAGCGAGAAAAACATTCAGTACTTC.

This clonotype was counted only a few times. The chain is built from TRBV20-1 and TRBJ2-2; TRBD2 agrees at 12 bases. The V gene end was trimmed by 6 bases and the J gene end by 6 bases; junction bases not matched to a gene: 8. The CDR3 is 15 amino acids. The germline V gene has CDR1 DFQATT and CDR2 SNEGSKA (reference sequence). The CDR3 loop is CSAPLAGGPAGELFF. The CDR3 nucleotides are TGCAGTGCACCTCTAGCGGGAGGGCCGGCCGGGGAGCTGTTTTTT.